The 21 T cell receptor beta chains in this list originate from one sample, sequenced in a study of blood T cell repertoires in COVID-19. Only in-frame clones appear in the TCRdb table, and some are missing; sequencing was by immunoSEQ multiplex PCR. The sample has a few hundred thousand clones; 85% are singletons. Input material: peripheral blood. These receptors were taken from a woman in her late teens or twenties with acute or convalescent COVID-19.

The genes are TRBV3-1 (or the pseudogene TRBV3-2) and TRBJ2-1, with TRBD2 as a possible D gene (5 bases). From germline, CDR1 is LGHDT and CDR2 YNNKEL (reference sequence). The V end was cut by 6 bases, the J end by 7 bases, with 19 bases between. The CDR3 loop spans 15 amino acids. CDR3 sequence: CASRFTFSVGNEQFF. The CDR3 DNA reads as TGTGCCAGCAGGTTCACTTTTAGCGTGGGAAATGAGCAGTTCTTC.

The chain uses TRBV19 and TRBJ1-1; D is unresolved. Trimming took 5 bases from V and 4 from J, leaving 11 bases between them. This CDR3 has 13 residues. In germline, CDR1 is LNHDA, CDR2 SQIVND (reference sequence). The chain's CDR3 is CASSPPSGTEAFF. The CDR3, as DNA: TGTGCCAGTAGTCCCCCCTCCGGCACTGAAGCTTTCTTT.

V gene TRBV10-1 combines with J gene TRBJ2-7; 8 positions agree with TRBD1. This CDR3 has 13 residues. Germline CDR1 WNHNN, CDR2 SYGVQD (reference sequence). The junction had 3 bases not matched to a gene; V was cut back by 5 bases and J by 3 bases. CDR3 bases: TGCGCCAGCAGTTCTGGACAGGGCTACGAGCAGTACTTC. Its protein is CASSSGQGYEQYF.

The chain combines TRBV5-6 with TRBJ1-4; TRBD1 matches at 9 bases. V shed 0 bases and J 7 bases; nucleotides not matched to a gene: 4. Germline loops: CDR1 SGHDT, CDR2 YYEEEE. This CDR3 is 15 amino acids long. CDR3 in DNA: TGTGCCAGCAGCTTGGGGGGACAGGGTCGTGAAAAACTGTTTTTT. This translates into CASSLGGQGREKLFF.

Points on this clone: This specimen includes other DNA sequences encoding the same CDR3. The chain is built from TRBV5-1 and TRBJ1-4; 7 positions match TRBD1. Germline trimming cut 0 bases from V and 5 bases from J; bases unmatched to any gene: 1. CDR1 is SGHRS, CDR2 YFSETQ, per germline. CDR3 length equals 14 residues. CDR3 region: CASSLGQGNEKLFF. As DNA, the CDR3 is TGCGCCAGCAGCTTGGGACAGGGAAATGAAAAACTGTTTTTT.

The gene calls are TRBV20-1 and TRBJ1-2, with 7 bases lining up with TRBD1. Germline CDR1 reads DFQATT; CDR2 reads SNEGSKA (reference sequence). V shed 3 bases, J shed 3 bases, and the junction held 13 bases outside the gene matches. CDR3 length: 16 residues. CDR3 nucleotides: TGCAGTGCTAGTTTGGGACAGTTTGGTTGGGACTATGGCTACACCTTC. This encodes CSASLGQFGWDYGYTF.

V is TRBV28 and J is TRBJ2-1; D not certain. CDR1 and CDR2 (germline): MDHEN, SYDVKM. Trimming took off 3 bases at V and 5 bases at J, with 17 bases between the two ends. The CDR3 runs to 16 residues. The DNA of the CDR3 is TGTGCCAGCAGTTTCCACGAGCGCTGGATTAACAATGAGCAGTTCTTC. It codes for CASSFHERWINNEQFF.

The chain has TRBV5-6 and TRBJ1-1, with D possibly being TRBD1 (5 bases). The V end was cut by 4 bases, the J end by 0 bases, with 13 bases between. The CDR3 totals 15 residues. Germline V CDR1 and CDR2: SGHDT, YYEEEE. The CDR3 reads CASSLTEGMNTEAFF. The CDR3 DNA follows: TGTGCCAGCAGCCTGACGGAGGGGATGAACACTGAAGCTTTCTTT.

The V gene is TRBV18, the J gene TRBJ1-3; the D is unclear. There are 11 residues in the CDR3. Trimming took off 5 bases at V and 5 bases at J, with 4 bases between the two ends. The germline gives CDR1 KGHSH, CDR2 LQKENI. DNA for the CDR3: TGTGCCAGCTCAGTTAGAAACACCATATATTTT. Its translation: CASSVRNTIYF.

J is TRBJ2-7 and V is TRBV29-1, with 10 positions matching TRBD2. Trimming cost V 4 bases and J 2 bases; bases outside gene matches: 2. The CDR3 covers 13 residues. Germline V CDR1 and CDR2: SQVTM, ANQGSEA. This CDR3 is CSVGTSGTYEQYF. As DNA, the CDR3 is TGCAGCGTTGGGACTAGCGGTACCTACGAGCAGTACTTC.

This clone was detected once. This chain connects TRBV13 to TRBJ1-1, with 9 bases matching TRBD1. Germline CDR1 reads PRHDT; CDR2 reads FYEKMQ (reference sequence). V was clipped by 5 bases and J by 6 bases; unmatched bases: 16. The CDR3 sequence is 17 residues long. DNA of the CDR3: TGTGCCAGCAGCCTAAAGGGGACAGGGACGGCCGATGCTGAAGCTTTCTTT. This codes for CASSLKGTGTADAEAFF.

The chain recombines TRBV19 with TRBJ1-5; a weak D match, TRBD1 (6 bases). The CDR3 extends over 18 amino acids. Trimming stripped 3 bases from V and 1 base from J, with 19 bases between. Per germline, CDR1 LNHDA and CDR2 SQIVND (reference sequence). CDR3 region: CASSIWGRGRTSNQPQHF. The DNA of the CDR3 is TGTGCCAGTAGTATTTGGGGTAGGGGGAGAACGAGCAATCAGCCCCAGCATTTT. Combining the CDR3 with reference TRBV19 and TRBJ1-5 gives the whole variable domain DGGITQSPKYLFRKEGQNVTLSCEQNLNHDAMYWYRQDPGQGLRLIYYSQIVNDFQKGDIAEGYSVSREKKESFPLTVTSAQKNPTAFYLCASSIWGRGRTSNQPQHFGDGTRLSIL.

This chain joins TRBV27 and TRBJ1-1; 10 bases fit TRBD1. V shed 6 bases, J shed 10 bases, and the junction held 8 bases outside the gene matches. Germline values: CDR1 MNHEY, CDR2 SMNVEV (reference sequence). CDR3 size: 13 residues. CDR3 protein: CASRTGTGDGAFF. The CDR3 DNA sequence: TGTGCCAGCAGGACCGGGACAGGGGACGGAGCTTTCTTT.

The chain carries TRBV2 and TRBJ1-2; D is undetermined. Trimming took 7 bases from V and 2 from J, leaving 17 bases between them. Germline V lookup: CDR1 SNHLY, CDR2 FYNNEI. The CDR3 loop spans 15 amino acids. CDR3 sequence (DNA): TGTGCCAGCATCATCGGACCCCGAGGGAACTATGGCTACACCTTC. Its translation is CASIIGPRGNYGYTF.

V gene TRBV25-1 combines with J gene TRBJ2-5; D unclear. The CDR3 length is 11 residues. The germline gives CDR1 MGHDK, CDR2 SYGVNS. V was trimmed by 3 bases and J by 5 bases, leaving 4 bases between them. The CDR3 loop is CASSDLETQYF. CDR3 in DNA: TGTGCCAGCAGTGACCTGGAGACCCAGTACTTC.

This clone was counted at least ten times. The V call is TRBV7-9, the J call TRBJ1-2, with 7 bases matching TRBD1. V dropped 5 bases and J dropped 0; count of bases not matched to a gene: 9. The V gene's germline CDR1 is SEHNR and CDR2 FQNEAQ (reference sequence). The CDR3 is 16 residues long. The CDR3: CASSVGQATANYGYTF. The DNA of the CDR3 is TGTGCCAGCAGCGTAGGACAGGCAACAGCTAACTATGGCTACACCTTC. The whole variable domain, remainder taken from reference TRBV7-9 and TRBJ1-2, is DTGVSQNPRHKITKRGQNVTFRCDPISEHNRLYWYRQTLGQGPEFLTYFQNEAQLEKSRLLSDRFSAERPKGSFSTLEIQRTEQGDSAMYLCASSVGQATANYGYTFGSGTRLTVV.

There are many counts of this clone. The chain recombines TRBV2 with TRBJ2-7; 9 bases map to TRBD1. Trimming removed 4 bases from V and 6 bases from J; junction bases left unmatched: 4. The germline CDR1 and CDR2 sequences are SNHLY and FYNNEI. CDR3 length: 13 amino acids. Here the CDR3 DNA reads TGTGCCAGCAGTGGCGGGACAGGGTTCGAGCAGTACTTC. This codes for CASSGGTGFEQYF.

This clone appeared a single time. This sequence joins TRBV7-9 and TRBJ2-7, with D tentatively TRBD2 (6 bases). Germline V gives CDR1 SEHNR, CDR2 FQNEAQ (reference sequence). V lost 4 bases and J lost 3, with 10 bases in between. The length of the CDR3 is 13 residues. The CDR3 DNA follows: TGTGCCAGCAGCTGGGGGACTCACTACGAGCAGTACTTC. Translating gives CASSWGTHYEQYF.

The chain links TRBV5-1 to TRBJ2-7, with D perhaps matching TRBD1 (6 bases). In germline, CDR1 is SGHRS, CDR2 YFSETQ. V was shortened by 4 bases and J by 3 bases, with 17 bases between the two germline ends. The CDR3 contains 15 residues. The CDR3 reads CASSQQGPPDYEQYF. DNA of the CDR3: TGCGCCAGCAGCCAACAGGGACCGCCAGACTACGAGCAGTACTTC.

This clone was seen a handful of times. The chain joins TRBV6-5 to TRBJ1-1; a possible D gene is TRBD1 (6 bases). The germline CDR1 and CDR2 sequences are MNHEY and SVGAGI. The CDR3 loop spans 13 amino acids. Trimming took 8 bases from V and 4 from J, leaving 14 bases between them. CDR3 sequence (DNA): TGTGCCAGCCGAATCACAGGGACCACTGAAGCTTTCTTT. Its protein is CASRITGTTEAFF.

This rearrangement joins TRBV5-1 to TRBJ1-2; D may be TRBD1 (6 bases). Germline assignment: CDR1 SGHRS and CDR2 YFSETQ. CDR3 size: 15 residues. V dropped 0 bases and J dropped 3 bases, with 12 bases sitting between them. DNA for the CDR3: TGCGCCAGCAGCTTGGCCTCGCAGGGGTACTATGGCTACACCTTC. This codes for CASSLASQGYYGYTF.